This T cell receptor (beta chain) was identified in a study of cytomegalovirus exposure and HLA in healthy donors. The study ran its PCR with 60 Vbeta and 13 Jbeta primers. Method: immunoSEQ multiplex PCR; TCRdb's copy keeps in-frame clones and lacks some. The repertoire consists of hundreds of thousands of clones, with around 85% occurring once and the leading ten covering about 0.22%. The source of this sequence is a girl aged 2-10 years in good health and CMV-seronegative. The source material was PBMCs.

The CDR3 DNA reads as TGTGCTAGTGGGGAGCGGGCCAAAAACATTCAGTACTTC. Protein: CASGERAKNIQYF. The chain links TRBV12-5 to TRBJ2-4, with D tentatively TRBD2 (5 bases). Deletions cut 6 bases from V and 1 base from J, with 7 bases between. The CDR3 extends over 13 amino acids. Per the germline V gene, CDR1 is LGHNT and CDR2 is FRNRAP.